The 25 T cell receptor beta chains below all came from one sample that was sequenced in a study of CD8 T cells in Susac syndrome. Random hexamers primed reverse transcription of about 0.45 to 1 ug RNA. TCRdb called the immunoSEQ multiplex PCR reads again in MiXCR, with one record for every CDR3 protein. The repertoire holds around 130,000 distinct CDR3 sequences, with 90% to 95% as singletons. Sequences were obtained from CD8+ T cells from PBMCs. Receptors were obtained from a human donor with multiple sclerosis.

V gene TRBV4-1 combines with J gene TRBJ2-3; TRBD2 is a possible D gene (5 bases). This CDR3 is built from 17 residues. V was shortened by 0 bases and J by 2 bases, with 15 bases between the two germline ends. The germline CDR1 and CDR2 sequences are MGHRA and YSYEKL. CDR3 in DNA: TGCGCCAGCAGCCAAGATCCTAGCTCTCAAACCACAGATACGCAGTATTTT. As protein: CASSQDPSSQTTDTQYF.

The V and J genes are TRBV4-3 and TRBJ1-5, with D tentatively TRBD1 (5 bases). The length of the CDR3 is 15 residues. The V gene lost 3 bases and the J gene lost 2 bases, with 11 bases spanning the gap. Germline values: CDR1 LGHNA, CDR2 YSLEER. This CDR3 is CASSQEGPGNQPQHF. For the CDR3, the DNA is TGCGCCAGCAGCCAGGAGGGACCTGGCAATCAGCCCCAGCATTTT.

The V gene is TRBV6-2 or TRBV6-3, the J gene TRBJ1-2; 7 bases fit TRBD1. CDR1 MNHEY and CDR2 SVGEGT come from the germline V gene. CDR3 length: 14 amino acids. The V segment lost 0 bases and the J segment 5 bases; nucleotides outside the gene matches: 3. Written as DNA, the CDR3 is TGTGCCAGCAGTTACTCCGAGGGGGCGTATGGCTACACCTTC. Translated: CASSYSEGAYGYTF.

The CDR3 sequence: CASSPQGPGELFF. DNA for the CDR3: TGTGCCAGCAGTCCGCAGGGGCCCGGGGAGCTGTTTTTT. The chain carries TRBV12-3 or TRBV12-4 and TRBJ2-2, with D tentatively TRBD1 (6 bases). The length of the CDR3 is 13 residues. With 5 bases removed from V and 6 bases from J, the gap between germline ends came to 10 bases.

The chain joins TRBV27 to TRBJ1-1; D is ambiguous. Germline V gene data show CDR1 as MNHEY and CDR2 as SMNVEV (reference sequence). The CDR3 runs 15 residues. Trimming removed 5 bases at V and 1 base at J, with 14 bases between. The CDR3 sequence: CASSPDTQSNTEAFF. CDR3 bases: TGTGCCAGCAGTCCCGATACACAGTCGAACACTGAAGCTTTCTTT.

The gene calls are TRBV7-8 and TRBJ1-4; D uncertain. V lost 6 bases to trimming and J lost 12 bases, with 11 bases between them. Germline V gene sequence: CDR1 SGHVS, CDR2 FQNEAQ. This CDR3 is 11 amino acids long. CDR3 sequence: CASRTIGELFF. CDR3 bases: TGTGCCAGCAGGACAATTGGAGAACTGTTTTTT.

The gene calls are TRBV4-3 and TRBJ2-7; 8 nucleotides agree with TRBD1. CDR3 length equals 15 residues. CDR1 and CDR2 from the germline V gene are LGHNA and YSLEER. V was pared by 4 bases and J by 7 bases, with 12 bases of the junction left unmatched. The CDR3 DNA is TGCGCCAGCAGCCGAGGTCAGGGGGCGGCTAGGGAGCAGTACTTC. Amino acid sequence: CASSRGQGAAREQYF.

V is TRBV29-1 and J is TRBJ2-5; TRBD1 matches at 7 bases. CDR1 and CDR2 (germline): SQVTM, ANQGSEA. J lost 5 bases, V lost 8 bases, and 8 bases had no gene match. This CDR3 is built from 12 residues. DNA for the CDR3: TGCAGCTCCGTACAGGGGACGGAGACCCAGTACTTC. Translated: CSSVQGTETQYF.

The chain links TRBV2 to TRBJ2-5, with 7 bases that match TRBD1. J gave up 3 bases and V 6 bases, and 10 bases lay outside the gene matches. The CDR3 extends over 15 amino acids. The germline V gene has CDR1 SNHLY and CDR2 FYNNEI. The DNA of the CDR3 is TGTGCCAGCAGCTACCCAACAGGGGCCGAAGAGACCCAGTACTTC. Its translation: CASSYPTGAEETQYF.

V and J are TRBV27 and TRBJ1-2, with 7 bases fitting TRBD1. V trimming: 5 bases; J trimming: 5 bases; junction bases outside the gene matches: 8. This CDR3 has 14 amino acids. Germline loops: CDR1 MNHEY, CDR2 SMNVEV (reference sequence). The CDR3 sequence is CASSPRDSVYGYTF. Here the CDR3 DNA reads TGTGCCAGCAGTCCGCGGGACAGCGTGTATGGCTACACCTTC.

The chain carries TRBV6-1 and TRBJ1-5; D ambiguous. Trimming cost V 4 bases and J 7 bases, with 8 bases left between them. CDR3 length equals 12 residues. Germline CDR1 and CDR2: MNHNS and SASEGT. CDR3 bases: TGTGCCAGCAGTGGCCTCGGGCAGCCCCAGCATTTT. This translates into CASSGLGQPQHF.

The rearrangement links TRBV3-1 to TRBJ2-5; 10 bases are shared with TRBD2. The CDR3 consists of 14 residues. Germline CDR1 is LGHDT and CDR2 is YNNKEL (reference sequence). V trimming: 3 bases; J trimming: 5 bases; junction bases outside the gene matches: 3. CDR3 region: CASSQTSGLETQYF. For the CDR3, the DNA is TGTGCCAGCAGCCAGACTAGCGGGTTGGAGACCCAGTACTTC.

This clonotype was seen once. The V gene is TRBV6-2 or TRBV6-3, the J gene TRBJ2-3, with D uncertain. The germline V and J ends were trimmed by 7 bases and 4 bases, with 9 bases remaining between them. The germline V gene encodes CDR1 MNHEY and CDR2 SVGEGT. This CDR3 is built from 12 residues. The chain's CDR3 is CASTEDPDTQYF. The CDR3 bases are TGTGCCAGCACCGAGGACCCAGATACGCAGTATTTT.

The J gene is TRBJ2-3, the V gene TRBV7-2, with D possibly being TRBD2 (6 bases). The CDR3 covers 16 residues. The germline CDR1 and CDR2 sequences are SGHTA and FQGNSA. V was cut by 5 bases and J by 0 bases, with 15 bases left in between. In DNA, the CDR3 is TGTGCCAGCAGCGAGGGGACTGCTTCTAGCACAGATACGCAGTATTTT. Translating gives CASSEGTASSTDTQYF.

V usage is TRBV19 and J usage is TRBJ2-7, with D perhaps matching TRBD2 (6 bases). Germline values: CDR1 LNHDA, CDR2 SQIVND (reference sequence). The CDR3 has 14 residues. Between the trimmed V and J ends, which lost 5 bases and 2 bases, there was a span of 13 bases. The CDR3 here is CASSPRTNTYEQYF. The CDR3 DNA follows: TGTGCCAGTAGTCCGCGGACTAATACCTACGAGCAGTACTTC. The full variable domain, with the rest looked up from reference TRBV19 and TRBJ2-7, is DGGITQSPKYLFRKEGQNVTLSCEQNLNHDAMYWYRQDPGQGLRLIYYSQIVNDFQKGDIAEGYSVSREKKESFPLTVTSAQKNPTAFYLCASSPRTNTYEQYFGPGTRLTVT.

The chain couples TRBV19 to TRBJ1-1; D is undetermined. V was cut by 5 bases and J by 4 bases, with 11 bases left in between. Germline lookup yields CDR1 LNHDA and CDR2 SQIVND (reference sequence). CDR3 length equals 13 residues. CDR3 coding DNA: TGTGCCAGTAGTCCCACAGTGAGCACTGAAGCTTTCTTT. Residues: CASSPTVSTEAFF.

This chain uses TRBV6-5 with TRBJ2-7, with a weak D call TRBD2 (5 bases). V dropped 0 bases and J dropped 3 bases, with 15 bases sitting between them. There are 16 residues in the CDR3. Per germline, CDR1 MNHEY and CDR2 SVGAGI. CDR3 sequence (DNA): TGTGCCAGCAGTTACTCGGAACCCGGGAATGGCTACGAGCAGTACTTC. Protein sequence: CASSYSEPGNGYEQYF.

This clonotype was recorded only once. The CDR3 region is CASSLVWQGETEAFF. CDR3 sequence (DNA): TGTGCCAGCAGCTTGGTTTGGCAGGGGGAGACTGAAGCTTTCTTT. This chain uses TRBV5-6 with TRBJ1-1; 7 bases are shared with TRBD1. The CDR3 covers 15 residues. V shed 0 bases, J shed 5 bases, and the junction held 7 bases outside the gene matches. Germline lookup yields CDR1 SGHDT and CDR2 YYEEEE.

This clonotype was recorded many times. This sequence joins TRBV6-1 and TRBJ1-1; D gene unclear. CDR3 length equals 12 residues. The V gene lost 5 bases and the J gene lost 5 bases, with 9 bases spanning the gap. Germline loops: CDR1 MNHNS, CDR2 SASEGT. CDR3 sequence: CASSRRGTEAFF. CDR3 sequence (DNA): TGTGCCAGCAGTCGCCGTGGGACTGAAGCTTTCTTT.

The chain links TRBV12-3 or TRBV12-4 to TRBJ2-7, with D possibly being TRBD2 (5 bases). CDR3 size: 14 residues. Between the trimmed V and J ends, which lost 6 bases and 5 bases, there was a span of 17 bases. CDR3 sequence reads: CASSLRRITDEQYF. In DNA form, the CDR3 reads TGTGCCAGCAGCCTTAGGAGGATTACCGACGAGCAGTACTTC.

The chain is built from TRBV6-1 and TRBJ1-2; D gene unclear. Germline lookup yields CDR1 MNHNS and CDR2 SASEGT. This CDR3 has 12 residues. Trimming removed 0 bases from V and 5 bases from J, with 4 bases in between. The DNA of the CDR3 is TGTGCCAGCAGTGAAGCCCCTTATGGCTACACCTTC. It codes for CASSEAPYGYTF.

The rearrangement uses TRBV4-3 and TRBJ2-3; 7 nucleotides align to TRBD2. The CDR3 spans 17 residues. The V and J ends lost 4 bases and 2 bases, in that order; junction bases with no gene match: 12. Germline V CDR1 and CDR2: LGHNA, YSLEER. The CDR3 region has the DNA TGCGCCAGCAGCCTCGCTTGGGAGGGGTCCGTCACAGATACGCAGTATTTT. Its protein is CASSLAWEGSVTDTQYF.

The V and J genes are TRBV6-2 or TRBV6-3 and TRBJ1-1; D is perhaps TRBD1 (5 bases). The CDR3 spans 13 residues. Germline assignment: CDR1 MNHEY and CDR2 SVGEGT. Trimming removed 5 bases from V and 1 base from J, with 8 bases in between. CDR3 DNA sequence: TGTGCCAGCAGTGGGGACGGGAACACTGAAGCTTTCTTT. It specifies CASSGDGNTEAFF.

The chain joins TRBV3-1 to TRBJ2-6; D gene unclear. The germline gives CDR1 LGHDT, CDR2 YNNKEL (reference sequence). CDR3 size: 15 residues. Deletions cut 0 bases from V and 4 bases from J, with 7 bases between. CDR3 protein: CASSQEGPGANVLTF. The CDR3 DNA sequence: TGTGCCAGCAGCCAAGAAGGGCCCGGGGCCAACGTCCTGACTTTC.

The gene calls are TRBV20-1 and TRBJ2-5; D could derive from TRBD1 or TRBD2 (5 bases each). Trimming took 6 bases from V and 7 from J, leaving 18 bases between them. This CDR3 has 13 amino acids. Germline CDR1 is DFQATT and CDR2 is SNEGSKA (reference sequence). CDR3: CSALGTEKWTQYF. CDR3 coding DNA: TGCAGTGCCCTCGGGACGGAGAAATGGACCCAGTACTTC.